This T cell receptor beta chain was documented in a study of cytomegalovirus exposure and HLA in healthy donors. Overall study findings and caveats: Later analysis demonstrated an association between a missense DCLRE1C variant and TCR beta V- and J-gene trimming. Earlier analysis looked at TCR beta V segments, and most were productive about 87% or about 30% of the time.

Regarding this clone: Antigen unknown.

V was pared by 3 bases and J by 5 bases, with 8 bases between. The CDR3 totals 12 residues. Germline V gene lookup returns CDR1 SGDLS and CDR2 YYNGEE. 13 Jbeta primers and 60 Vbeta primers were used for the PCR. Assay: immunoSEQ multiplex PCR; the TCRdb copy retains only in-frame clones and omits some. The sample comprises about 90,000 clones, approximately 90% of which are singletons, and around 2.3% rests with the top ten. The source is a man between 18 and 29 years old in good health and CMV-seronegative. V and J are TRBV9 and TRBJ2-5; tentatively, D is TRBD1 (6 bases). What was sequenced was PBMCs. CDR3 nucleotides: TGTGCCAGCAGCGCTAGGGGGGAGACCCAGTACTTC. Its protein product is CASSARGETQYF.